The T cell receptor (beta chain) under discussion was sequenced for a study of OX40 agonist ivuxolimab in advanced cancers. Across the whole study: The study enrolled dose-escalation patients with hepatocellular carcinoma, melanoma, renal cell or head and neck cancer. Points from the study as a whole: Compared with others, partial responders at 0.1-3.0 mg/kg displayed clonal expansion among the lowest. At 0.1 to 3.0 mg/kg, CD4+ and CD8+ blood T cells expanded clonally by week 6.

The assay was immunoSEQ multiplex PCR, and TCRdb's table has in-frame clones only and misses some. The sample lists more than 50,000 clones, around 93% occurring once. Notes on this clone: What it binds is unknown.

The CDR3 is 16 amino acids. The junction had 6 bases not matched to a gene; V was cut back by 5 bases and J by 1 base. The germline gives CDR1 SEHNR, CDR2 FQNEAQ (reference sequence). Sequencing used CD4+ or CD8+ T cells sorted from blood, obtained in a trial of the OX40 agonist ivuxolimab. The sequence was collected from an adult with an advanced solid tumor such as melanoma, head and neck, liver or kidney cancer. This rearrangement joins TRBV7-9 to TRBJ2-2; TRBD2 aligns across 8 bases. The CDR3 spells CASSPLTSVNTGELFF. The CDR3 DNA is TGTGCCAGCAGCCCCCTGACTAGCGTGAACACCGGGGAGCTGTTTTTT. The variable domain in full, completed from reference TRBV7-9 and TRBJ2-2, reads DTGVSQNPRHKITKRGQNVTFRCDPISEHNRLYWYRQTLGQGPEFLTYFQNEAQLEKSRLLSDRFSAERPKGSFSTLEIQRTEQGDSAMYLCASSPLTSVNTGELFFGEGSRLTVL.